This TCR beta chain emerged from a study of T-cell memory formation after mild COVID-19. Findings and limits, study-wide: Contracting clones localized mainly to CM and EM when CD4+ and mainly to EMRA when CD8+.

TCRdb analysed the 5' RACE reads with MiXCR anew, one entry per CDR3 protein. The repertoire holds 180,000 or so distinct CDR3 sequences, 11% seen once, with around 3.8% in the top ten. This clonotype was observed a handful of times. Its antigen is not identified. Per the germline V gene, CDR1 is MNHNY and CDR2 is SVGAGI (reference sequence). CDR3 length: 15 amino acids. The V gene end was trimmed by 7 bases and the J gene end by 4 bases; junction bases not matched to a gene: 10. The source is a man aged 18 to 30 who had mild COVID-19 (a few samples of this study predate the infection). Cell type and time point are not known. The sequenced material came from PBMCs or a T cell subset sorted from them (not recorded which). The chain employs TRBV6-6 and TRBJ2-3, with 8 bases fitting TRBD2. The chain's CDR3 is CASTVSGGAPDTQYF. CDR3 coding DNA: TGTGCCAGCACGGTCAGCGGGGGAGCTCCAGATACGCAGTATTTT.